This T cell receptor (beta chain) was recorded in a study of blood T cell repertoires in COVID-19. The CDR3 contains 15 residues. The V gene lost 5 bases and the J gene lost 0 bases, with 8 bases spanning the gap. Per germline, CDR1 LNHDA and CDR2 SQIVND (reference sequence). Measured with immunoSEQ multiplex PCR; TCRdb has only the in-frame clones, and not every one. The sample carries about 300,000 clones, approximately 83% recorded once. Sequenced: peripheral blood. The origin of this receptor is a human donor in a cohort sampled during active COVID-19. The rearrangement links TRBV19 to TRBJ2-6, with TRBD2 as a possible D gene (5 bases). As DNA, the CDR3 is TGTGCCAGTAGTGTGGGGAGCTCTGGGGCCAACGTCCTGACTTTC. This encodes CASSVGSSGANVLTF.